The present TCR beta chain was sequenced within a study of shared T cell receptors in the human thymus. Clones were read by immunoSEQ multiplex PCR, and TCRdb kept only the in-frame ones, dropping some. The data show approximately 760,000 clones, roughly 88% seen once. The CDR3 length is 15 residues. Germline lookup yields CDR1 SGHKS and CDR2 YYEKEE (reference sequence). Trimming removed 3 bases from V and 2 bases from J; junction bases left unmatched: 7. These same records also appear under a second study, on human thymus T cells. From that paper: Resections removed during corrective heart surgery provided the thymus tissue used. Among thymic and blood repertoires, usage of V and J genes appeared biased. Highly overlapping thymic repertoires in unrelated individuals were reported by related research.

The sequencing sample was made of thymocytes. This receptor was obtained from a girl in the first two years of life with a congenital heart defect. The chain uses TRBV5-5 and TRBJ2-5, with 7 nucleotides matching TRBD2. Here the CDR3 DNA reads TGTGCCAGCAGCTCCGGGACTAACGGACAAGAGACCCAGTACTTC. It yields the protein CASSSGTNGQETQYF.